Shown below are 32 T cell receptor beta chains from a single sample sequenced in a study of OX40 agonist ivuxolimab in advanced cancers. TCRdb keeps only in-frame clones here, not all; method: immunoSEQ multiplex PCR. The table records about 35,000 clones, about 82% of them present only once. This sample comprised CD4+ or CD8+ T cells sorted from blood, obtained in a trial of the OX40 agonist ivuxolimab. The receptors stem from an adult with an advanced solid tumor such as melanoma, head and neck, liver or kidney cancer.

This chain joins TRBV19 and TRBJ2-1; D may be TRBD2 (6 bases). Germline V gives CDR1 LNHDA, CDR2 SQIVND (reference sequence). Trimming took 5 bases from V and 5 from J, leaving 22 bases between them. The CDR3 has 17 amino acids. The CDR3 DNA reads as TGTGCCAGTAGTTTAACCTCGGGGGACCTCGTGAACAATGAGCAGTTCTTC. Amino acids: CASSLTSGDLVNNEQFF.

This clone appeared a single time. This chain links TRBV28 with TRBJ2-1, with 7 bases identical to TRBD2. V trimming: 3 bases; J trimming: 5 bases; junction bases outside the gene matches: 7. The CDR3 spans 15 residues. Looked up from germline, CDR1 is MDHEN and CDR2 is SYDVKM. As DNA, the CDR3 is TGTGCCAGCAGTTTTAGGCTAGCGGAGAACAATGAGCAGTTCTTC. Protein: CASSFRLAENNEQFF.

CDR3 DNA: TGCAGCGTTAGCGGGAACACCGGGGAGCTGTTTTTT. Translation: CSVSGNTGELFF. The chain joins TRBV29-1 to TRBJ2-2, with D perhaps TRBD2 (5 bases). Germline V gene sequence: CDR1 SQVTM, CDR2 ANQGSEA. The germline V and J ends were trimmed by 5 bases and 1 base, with 5 bases remaining between them. There are 12 residues in the CDR3.

The chain combines TRBV5-5 with TRBJ1-5, with D possibly being TRBD1 (6 bases). Germline lookup yields CDR1 SGHKS and CDR2 YYEKEE (reference sequence). This CDR3 has 14 residues. V lost 4 bases to trimming and J lost 1 base, with 9 bases between them. CDR3 in amino acids: CASSPDRSNQPQHF. In DNA form, the CDR3 reads TGTGCCAGCAGCCCAGACAGGAGCAATCAGCCCCAGCATTTT. The variable domain in full, with the rest retrieved from reference TRBV5-5 and TRBJ1-5, is DAGVTQSPTHLIKTRGQQVTLRCSPISGHKSVSWYQQVLGQGPQFIFQYYEKEERGRGNFPDRFSARQFPNYSSELNVNALLLGDSALYLCASSPDRSNQPQHFGDGTRLSIL.

The chain is built from TRBV2 and TRBJ2-1; 8 bases are shared with TRBD2. Germline V lookup: CDR1 SNHLY, CDR2 FYNNEI. The CDR3 contains 15 residues. V shed 6 bases, J shed 0 bases, and the junction held 4 bases outside the gene matches. Here the CDR3 reads CASRLAGNSYNEQFF. The DNA for the CDR3 is TGTGCCAGCAGATTAGCGGGGAACTCCTACAATGAGCAGTTCTTC.

The rearrangement links TRBV5-4 to TRBJ1-4; the D gene is possibly TRBD1 (5 bases). V was shortened by 7 bases and J by 0 bases, with 13 bases between the two germline ends. Germline-derived CDR1 and CDR2 are SGHNT and YYREEE (reference sequence). CDR3 size: 15 residues. The CDR3 sequence is CASAPGEATNEKLFF. CDR3 DNA sequence: TGTGCCAGCGCCCCGGGGGAAGCAACTAATGAAAAACTGTTTTTT.

The table lists this clone with a few counts. V and J are TRBV6-4 and TRBJ1-6; D uncertain. The V end was cut by 0 bases, the J end by 5 bases, with 5 bases between. In germline, CDR1 is MRHNA, CDR2 SNTAGT. CDR3 length: 14 residues. In DNA, the CDR3 is TGTGCCAGCAGTGACTCCGGAGATAATTCACCCCTCCACTTT. It yields the protein CASSDSGDNSPLHF.

The gene calls are TRBV7-6 and TRBJ2-7; 9 bases fit TRBD2. The CDR3 spans 15 residues. V lost 2 bases, J lost 6 bases, and 8 bases stayed unmatched. Germline loops: CDR1 SGHVS, CDR2 FNYEAQ. The DNA for the CDR3 is TGTGCCAGCAGCTTACTGGCGGGAGGGCCGGGCGAGCAGTACTTC. Amino acid sequence: CASSLLAGGPGEQYF.

The gene calls are TRBV5-5 and TRBJ2-7; 9 nucleotides align to TRBD1. The V segment lost 4 bases and the J segment 4 bases; nucleotides outside the gene matches: 6. Germline V gene sequence: CDR1 SGHKS, CDR2 YYEKEE (reference sequence). The CDR3 extends over 14 amino acids. CDR3 nucleotides: TGTGCCAGCAGCGGCACAGGGGGCTGGTACGAGCAGTACTTC. It yields the protein CASSGTGGWYEQYF.

This clone was observed once. This chain joins TRBV27 and TRBJ1-1; D not resolved. Deletions cut 5 bases from V and 1 base from J, with 8 bases between. CDR3 size: 13 residues. Germline V lookup: CDR1 MNHEY, CDR2 SMNVEV (reference sequence). This CDR3 reads CASSPTENTEAFF. The DNA for the CDR3 is TGTGCCAGCAGTCCCACAGAGAACACTGAAGCTTTCTTT.

The sample holds a few counts of this clone. Other DNA sequences within the sample encode an identical CDR3. The gene calls are TRBV5-6 and TRBJ2-7, with 7 bases lining up with TRBD2. With V trimmed by 0 bases and J by 0 bases, 0 bases remained unmatched. CDR1 and CDR2 (germline): SGHDT, YYEEEE. The CDR3 is 14 amino acids. The CDR3: CASSLGGSSYEQYF. The CDR3 DNA sequence: TGTGCCAGCAGCTTGGGCGGGAGCTCCTACGAGCAGTACTTC.

This sequence joins TRBV6-5 and TRBJ2-2; D is possibly TRBD1 (6 bases). This CDR3 spans 15 amino acids. V was pared by 6 bases and J by 0 bases, with 11 bases between. Germline-derived CDR1 and CDR2 are MNHEY and SVGAGI. CDR3 loop: CASRGTSSNTGELFF. CDR3 nucleotides: TGTGCCAGCAGAGGGACATCGTCGAACACCGGGGAGCTGTTTTTT.

V gene TRBV7-2 combines with J gene TRBJ2-7; D may be TRBD2 (5 bases). The V and J ends lost 7 bases and 3 bases respectively, with 10 bases between them. The CDR3 spans 12 residues. CDR1 is SGHTA and CDR2 is FQGNSA in the germline V gene. CDR3 sequence: CASTFGDYEQYF. The CDR3 coding sequence is TGTGCCAGCACCTTCGGGGACTACGAGCAGTACTTC. Full variable domain (rest looked up from reference TRBV7-2 and TRBJ2-7): GAGVSQSPSNKVTEKGKDVELRCDPISGHTALYWYRQSLGQGLEFLIYFQGNSAPDKSGLPSDRFSAERTGGSVSTLTIQRTQQEDSAVYLCASTFGDYEQYFGPGTRLTVT.

The rearrangement links TRBV7-9 to TRBJ1-4, with 7 bases that match TRBD1. The CDR3 runs to 16 residues. From germline, CDR1 is SEHNR and CDR2 FQNEAQ (reference sequence). V dropped 4 bases and J dropped 3; count of bases not matched to a gene: 8. CDR3 sequence: CASSSTTGVSNEKLFF. CDR3 sequence (DNA): TGTGCCAGCAGCTCGACAACAGGGGTATCTAATGAAAAACTGTTTTTT.

This clone was counted a few times. The chain has TRBV2 and TRBJ2-1, with D perhaps matching TRBD2 (5 bases). V lost 6 bases, J lost 4 bases, and 22 bases lay in between. CDR3 length: 17 amino acids. CDR1 SNHLY and CDR2 FYNNEI come from the germline V gene. This CDR3 is CASSAKGLWELYNEQFF. The CDR3 DNA is TGTGCCAGCAGCGCCAAAGGGTTGTGGGAGTTGTACAATGAGCAGTTCTTC.

The V and J genes are TRBV7-9 and TRBJ2-1; 7 positions match TRBD2. The CDR3 totals 15 residues. Unmatched junction bases numbered 7, after V lost 6 bases and J lost 2 bases. From germline, CDR1 is SEHNR and CDR2 FQNEAQ (reference sequence). CDR3 bases: TGTGCCAGCAGTCAGGCAGGGACTACCTACAATGAGCAGTTCTTC. Its translation: CASSQAGTTYNEQFF.

The chain links TRBV5-4 to TRBJ1-1, with D unclear. The germline gives CDR1 SGHNT, CDR2 YYREEE (reference sequence). Deletions cut 1 base from V and 1 base from J, with 8 bases between. The CDR3 runs 14 residues. CDR3 in DNA: TGTGCCAGCAGCTTGTTAAGTAGGAACACTGAAGCTTTCTTT. Protein: CASSLLSRNTEAFF.

A word on this clone: The CDR3 does not end in the conserved phenylalanine or tryptophan, so this is likely a read error. The chain uses TRBV6-6 and TRBJ2-7; D is tentatively TRBD1 or TRBD2 (5 bases each). The ends were cut back, 8 bases at V and 7 bases at J, with 12 bases in the middle. The CDR3 totals 11 residues. The V gene's germline CDR1 is MNHNY and CDR2 SVGAGI (reference sequence). The CDR3 region has the DNA TGTGCCAGCGGGGACCTGCGGGAGCAGTACCTC. This translates into CASGDLREQYL.

The genes are TRBV2 and TRBJ2-5, with D perhaps TRBD1 (5 bases). The length of the CDR3 is 15 residues. The V end lost 6 bases, the J end lost 3 bases, and 17 bases lay between the germline ends. Germline CDR1 is SNHLY and CDR2 is FYNNEI. The CDR3 DNA reads as TGTGCCAGCAGCCGATTCCTAGGGGTAAAAGAGACCCAGTACTTC. Its protein product is CASSRFLGVKETQYF. The entire variable domain, with the rest obtained from reference TRBV2 and TRBJ2-5, is as follows: EPEVTQTPSHQVTQMGQEVILRCVPISNHLYFYWYRQILGQKVEFLVSFYNNEISEKSEIFDDQFSVERPDGSNFTLKIRSTKLEDSAMYFCASSRFLGVKETQYFGPGTRLLVL.

Notes on this clone: Other DNA sequences in the sample encode the same CDR3. J is TRBJ1-4 and V is TRBV9, with TRBD1 as a possible D gene (5 bases). This CDR3 has 13 amino acids. V dropped 2 bases and J dropped 8 bases, with 10 bases sitting between them. Germline CDR1 is SGDLS and CDR2 is YYNGEE. CDR3 DNA sequence: TGTGCCAGCAGCGTTTCCGGGGGAGAAAAACTGTTTTTT. This codes for CASSVSGGEKLFF. The entire variable domain, with the rest obtained from reference TRBV9 and TRBJ1-4, is as follows: DSGVTQTPKHLITATGQRVTLRCSPRSGDLSVYWYQQSLDQGLQFLIQYYNGEERAKGNILERFSAQQFPDLHSELNLSSLELGDSALYFCASSVSGGEKLFFGSGTQLSVL.

The chain uses TRBV19 and TRBJ1-5; D gene unclear. This CDR3 region has 15 residues. Germline lookup yields CDR1 LNHDA and CDR2 SQIVND (reference sequence). V was shortened by 4 bases and J by 3 bases, with 13 bases between the two germline ends. The CDR3 here is CASSTGVQINQPQHF. The CDR3 nucleotides read TGTGCCAGTAGTACGGGAGTGCAGATCAATCAGCCCCAGCATTTT. The full variable domain, rest sourced from reference TRBV19 and TRBJ1-5, is DGGITQSPKYLFRKEGQNVTLSCEQNLNHDAMYWYRQDPGQGLRLIYYSQIVNDFQKGDIAEGYSVSREKKESFPLTVTSAQKNPTAFYLCASSTGVQINQPQHFGDGTRLSIL.

This rearrangement joins TRBV6-5 to TRBJ1-2; a weak D match, TRBD1 (5 bases). The germline gives CDR1 MNHEY, CDR2 SVGAGI. This CDR3 spans 13 amino acids. V was pared by 2 bases and J by 6 bases, with 10 bases between. The CDR3, as DNA: TGTGCCAGCAGTTACGGGGGGGGTGATGGCTACACCTTC. Encoded protein: CASSYGGGDGYTF.

CDR3 amino acids: CASSGTDRGYEQYF. CDR3 DNA sequence: TGTGCCAGCAGCGGGACGGACAGGGGCTACGAGCAGTACTTC. The chain has TRBV9 and TRBJ2-7; 9 bases match TRBD1. The V gene end was trimmed by 3 bases and the J gene end by 3 bases; junction bases not matched to a gene: 4. The germline V gene encodes CDR1 SGDLS and CDR2 YYNGEE. The CDR3 covers 14 residues.

This chain uses TRBV4-1 with TRBJ2-1; D perhaps matches TRBD2 (7 bases). Trimming took off 6 bases at V and 3 bases at J, with 12 bases between the two ends. The CDR3 totals 14 residues. Germline CDR1 and CDR2: MGHRA and YSYEKL. CDR3 loop: CASRGGQHYNEQFF. The CDR3 coding sequence is TGCGCCAGCAGGGGGGGGCAGCACTACAATGAGCAGTTCTTC.

This clone was counted a single time. The chain employs TRBV29-1 and TRBJ2-1; D call uncertain. Per germline, CDR1 SQVTM and CDR2 ANQGSEA. The CDR3 has 10 amino acids. Trimming took 4 bases from V and 7 from J, leaving 5 bases between them. CDR3 sequence: CSVGANEQFF. CDR3 nucleotides: TGCAGCGTTGGGGCGAATGAGCAGTTCTTC.

In its sample, this clone was seen many times. V and J are TRBV7-9 and TRBJ1-5, with D unclear. Germline V CDR1 and CDR2: SEHNR, FQNEAQ (reference sequence). CDR3 length: 14 residues. V was cut by 0 bases and J by 2 bases, with 5 bases left in between. CDR3 residues: CASSLAGGNQPQHF. In DNA form, the CDR3 reads TGTGCCAGCAGCTTAGCAGGTGGCAATCAGCCCCAGCATTTT.

The rearrangement uses TRBV6-1 and TRBJ1-3, with D tentatively TRBD1 (6 bases). The length of the CDR3 is 15 residues. Germline CDR1 and CDR2: MNHNS and SASEGT. V was pared by 8 bases and J by 1 base, with 15 bases between. The CDR3 spells CASGFTGPSGNTIYF. CDR3 DNA: TGTGCCAGCGGATTTACAGGGCCTTCTGGAAACACCATATATTTT.

This clone appeared a few times. The DNA of the CDR3 is TGCAGCGTTGGGGGGGACTCCCTCGAGCCCCTCCACTTT. It specifies CSVGGDSLEPLHF. This sequence joins TRBV29-1 and TRBJ1-6, with D perhaps TRBD1 (5 bases). CDR3 length: 13 residues. Trimming stripped 4 bases from V and 13 bases from J, with 17 bases between. CDR1 SQVTM and CDR2 ANQGSEA come from the germline V gene.

This chain uses TRBV11-2 with TRBJ2-5; TRBD1 is a possible D gene (5 bases). This CDR3 region has 15 residues. The germline V and J ends were trimmed by 1 base and 5 bases, with 14 bases remaining between them. Germline V lookup: CDR1 SGHAT, CDR2 FQNNGV. CDR3 sequence reads: CASSLVTDTWETQYF. As DNA, the CDR3 is TGTGCCAGCAGCTTAGTTACGGACACTTGGGAGACCCAGTACTTC. Full variable domain (missing parts from reference TRBV11-2 and TRBJ2-5): EAGVAQSPRYKIIEKRQSVAFWCNPISGHATLYWYQQILGQGPKLLIQFQNNGVVDDSQLPKDRFSAERLKGVDSTLKIQPAKLEDSAVYLCASSLVTDTWETQYFGPGTRLLVL.

This clone was detected only once. The J gene is TRBJ1-1, the V gene TRBV7-2; TRBD1 is a possible D gene (5 bases). The CDR3 loop spans 16 amino acids. Germline V gene sequence: CDR1 SGHTA, CDR2 FQGNSA. Trimming stripped 0 bases from V and 0 bases from J, with 11 bases between. CDR3 bases: TGTGCCAGCAGCTTAGCAGCAGGGCCAATGAACACTGAAGCTTTCTTT. Protein product: CASSLAAGPMNTEAFF. The variable domain in full, completed from reference TRBV7-2 and TRBJ1-1, reads GAGVSQSPSNKVTEKGKDVELRCDPISGHTALYWYRQSLGQGLEFLIYFQGNSAPDKSGLPSDRFSAERTGGSVSTLTIQRTQQEDSAVYLCASSLAAGPMNTEAFFGQGTRLTVV.

The rearrangement joins TRBV7-2 to TRBJ1-1; D uncertain. Trimming took off 6 bases at V and 8 bases at J, with 10 bases between the two ends. The CDR3 contains 11 residues. The V gene's germline CDR1 is SGHTA and CDR2 FQGNSA. The CDR3 is CASRMGLEAFF. CDR3 bases: TGTGCCAGCAGAATGGGTTTAGAAGCTTTCTTT.

This clone was counted once. J is TRBJ2-3 and V is TRBV9; 8 bases are a match to TRBD2. There are 16 residues in the CDR3. The V segment lost 3 bases and the J segment 2 bases; nucleotides outside the gene matches: 8. The germline gives CDR1 SGDLS, CDR2 YYNGEE. The CDR3 nucleotides are TGTGCCAGCAGCGCCCTAACTAGCGGAAACACAGATACGCAGTATTTT. Translation: CASSALTSGNTDTQYF.